This T cell receptor (beta chain) appears in the sequencing data of a study of control samples from healthy donors and cancer patients. Losses at the gene ends were 1 base for V and 4 bases for J; bases not matched to a gene: 3. Germline CDR1 MGHRA, CDR2 YSYEKL. The CDR3 spans 15 residues. Produced via immunoSEQ multiplex PCR; TCRdb's table is partial and in-frame only. The sample yields 100,000 to 150,000 clones, roughly 92% seen once. The rearrangement joins TRBV4-1 to TRBJ1-3; 8 bases are shared with TRBD1. Sequenced: PBMCs. The sequence derives from a man aged 80 or over with head and neck cancer. The CDR3 coding sequence is TGCGCCAGCAGCCAAGTGCGGGACAGGGGAAACACCATATATTTT. Amino acid sequence: CASSQVRDRGNTIYF.